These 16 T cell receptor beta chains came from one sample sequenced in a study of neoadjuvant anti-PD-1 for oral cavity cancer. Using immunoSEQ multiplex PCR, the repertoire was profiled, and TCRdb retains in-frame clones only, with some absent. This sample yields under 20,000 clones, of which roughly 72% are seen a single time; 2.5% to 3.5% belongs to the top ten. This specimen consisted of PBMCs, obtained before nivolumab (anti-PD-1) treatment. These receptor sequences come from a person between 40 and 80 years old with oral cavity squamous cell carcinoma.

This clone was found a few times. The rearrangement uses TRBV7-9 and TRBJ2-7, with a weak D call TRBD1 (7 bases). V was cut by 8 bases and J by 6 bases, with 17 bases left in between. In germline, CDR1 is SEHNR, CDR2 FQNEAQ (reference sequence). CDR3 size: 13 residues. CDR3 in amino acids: CASSRDSYSEQYF. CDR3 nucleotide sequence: TGTGCCAGCTCGCGGGACAGTTATAGCGAGCAGTACTTC.

Here the CDR3 DNA reads TGTGCCAGCAGTGTAGCCTTATACAATGAGCAGTTCTTC. Its translation is CASSVALYNEQFF. The gene calls are TRBV2 and TRBJ2-1, with D unresolved. Deletions cut 4 bases from V and 4 bases from J, with 8 bases between. The CDR3 contains 13 residues. CDR1 is SNHLY and CDR2 is FYNNEI in the germline V gene. Together with reference TRBV2 and TRBJ2-1, the CDR3 gives the full variable domain: EPEVTQTPSHQVTQMGQEVILRCVPISNHLYFYWYRQILGQKVEFLVSFYNNEISEKSEIFDDQFSVERPDGSNFTLKIRSTKLEDSAMYFCASSVALYNEQFFGPGTRLTVL.

CDR3 in amino acids: CAISDETANTGELFF. The DNA for the CDR3 is TGTGCCATCAGTGATGAGACAGCGAACACCGGGGAGCTGTTTTTT. This chain links TRBV10-3 with TRBJ2-2, with D maybe TRBD1 (5 bases). This CDR3 has 15 amino acids. Germline loops: CDR1 ENHRY, CDR2 SYGVKD. The V end lost 3 bases, the J end lost 0 bases, and 8 bases lay between the germline ends.

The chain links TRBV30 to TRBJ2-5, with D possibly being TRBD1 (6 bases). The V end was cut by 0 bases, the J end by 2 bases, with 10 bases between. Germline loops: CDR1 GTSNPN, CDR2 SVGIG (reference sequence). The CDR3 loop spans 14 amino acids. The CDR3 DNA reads TGTGCCTGGAGTGTGGGGGACACGCAAGAGACCCAGTACTTC. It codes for CAWSVGDTQETQYF. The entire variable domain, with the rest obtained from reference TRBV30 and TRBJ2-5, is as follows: SQTIHQWPATLVQPVGSPLSLECTVEGTSNPNLYWYRQAAGRGLQLLFYSVGIGQISSEVPQNLSASRPQDRQFILSSKKLLLSDSGFYLCAWSVGDTQETQYFGPGTRLLVL.

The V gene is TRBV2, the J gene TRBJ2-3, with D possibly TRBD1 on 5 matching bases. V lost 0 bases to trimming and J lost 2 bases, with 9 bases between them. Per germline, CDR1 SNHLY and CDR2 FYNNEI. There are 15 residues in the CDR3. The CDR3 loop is CASSEAGVLTDTQYF. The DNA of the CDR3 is TGTGCCAGCAGTGAAGCAGGGGTTCTCACAGATACGCAGTATTTT.

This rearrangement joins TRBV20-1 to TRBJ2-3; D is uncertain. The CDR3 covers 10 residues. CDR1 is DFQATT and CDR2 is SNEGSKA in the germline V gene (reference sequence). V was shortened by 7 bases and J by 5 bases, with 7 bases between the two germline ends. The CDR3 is CSGTQDTQYF. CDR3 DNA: TGCAGTGGAACCCAAGATACGCAGTATTTT.

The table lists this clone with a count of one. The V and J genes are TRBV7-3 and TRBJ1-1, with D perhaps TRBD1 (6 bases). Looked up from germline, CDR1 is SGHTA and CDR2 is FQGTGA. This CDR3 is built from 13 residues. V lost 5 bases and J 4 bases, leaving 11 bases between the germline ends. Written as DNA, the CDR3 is TGTGCCAGCAGCCCAAGGGGGTTCACTGAAGCTTTCTTT. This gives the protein CASSPRGFTEAFF. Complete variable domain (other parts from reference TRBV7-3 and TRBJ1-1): GAGVSQTPSNKVTEKGKYVELRCDPISGHTALYWYRQSLGQGPEFLIYFQGTGAADDSGLPNDRFFAVRPEGSVSTLKIQRTERGDSAVYLCASSPRGFTEAFFGQGTRLTVV.

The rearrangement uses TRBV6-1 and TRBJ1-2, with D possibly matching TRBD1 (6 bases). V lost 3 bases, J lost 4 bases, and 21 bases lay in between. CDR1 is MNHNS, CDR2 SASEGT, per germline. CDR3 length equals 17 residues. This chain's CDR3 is CASSDLVSGEGFYGYTF. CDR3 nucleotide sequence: TGTGCCAGCAGTGACCTTGTCTCAGGGGAGGGTTTCTATGGCTACACCTTC.

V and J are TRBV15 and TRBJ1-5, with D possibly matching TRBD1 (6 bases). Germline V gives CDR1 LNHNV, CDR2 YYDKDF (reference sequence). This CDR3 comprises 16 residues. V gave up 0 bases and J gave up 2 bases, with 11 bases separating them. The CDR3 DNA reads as TGTGCCACCAGCAGAGACAGGGGTTCAGGCAATCAGCCCCAGCATTTT. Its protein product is CATSRDRGSGNQPQHF.

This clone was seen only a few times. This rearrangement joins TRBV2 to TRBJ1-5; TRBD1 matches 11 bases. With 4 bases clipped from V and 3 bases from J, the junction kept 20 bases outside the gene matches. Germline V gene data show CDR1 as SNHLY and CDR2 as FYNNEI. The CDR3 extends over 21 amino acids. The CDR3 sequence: CASSGGPGQGARGYNNQPQHF. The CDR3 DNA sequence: TGTGCCAGCAGTGGAGGCCCCGGACAGGGGGCCAGGGGATATAACAATCAGCCCCAGCATTTT.

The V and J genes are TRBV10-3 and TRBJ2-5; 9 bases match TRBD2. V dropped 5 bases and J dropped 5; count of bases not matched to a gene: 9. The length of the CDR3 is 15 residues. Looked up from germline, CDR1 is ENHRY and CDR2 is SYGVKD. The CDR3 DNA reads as TGTGCCATCAGTTCCCCAGCGGGAGGTCGGGAGACCCAGTACTTC. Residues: CAISSPAGGRETQYF.

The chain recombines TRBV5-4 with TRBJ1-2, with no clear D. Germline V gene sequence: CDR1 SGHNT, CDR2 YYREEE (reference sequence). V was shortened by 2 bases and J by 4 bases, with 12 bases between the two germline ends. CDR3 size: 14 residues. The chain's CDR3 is CASSFEGRLYGYTF. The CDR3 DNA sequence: TGTGCCAGCAGCTTCGAGGGCAGGCTCTATGGCTACACCTTC. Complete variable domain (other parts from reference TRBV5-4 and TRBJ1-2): ETGVTQSPTHLIKTRGQQVTLRCSSQSGHNTVSWYQQALGQGPQFIFQYYREEENGRGNFPPRFSGLQFPNYSSELNVNALELDDSALYLCASSFEGRLYGYTFGSGTRLTVV.

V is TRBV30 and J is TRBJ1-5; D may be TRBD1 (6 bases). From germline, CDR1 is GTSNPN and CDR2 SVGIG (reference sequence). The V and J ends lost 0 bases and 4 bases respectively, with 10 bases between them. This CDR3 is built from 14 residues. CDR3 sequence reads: CAWSVGGANQPQHF. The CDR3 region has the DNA TGTGCCTGGAGTGTAGGGGGGGCGAATCAGCCCCAGCATTTT.

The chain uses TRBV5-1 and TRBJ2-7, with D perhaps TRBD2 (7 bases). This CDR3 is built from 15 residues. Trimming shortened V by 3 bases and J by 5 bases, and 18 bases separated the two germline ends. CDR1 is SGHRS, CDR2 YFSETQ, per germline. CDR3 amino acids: CASSSTGGGGDEQYF. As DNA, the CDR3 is TGCGCCAGCAGCTCAACCGGAGGGGGGGGAGACGAGCAGTACTTC. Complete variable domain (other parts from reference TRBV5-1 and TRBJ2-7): KAGVTQTPRYLIKTRGQQVTLSCSPISGHRSVSWYQQTPGQGLQFLFEYFSETQRNKGNFPGRFSGRQFSNSRSEMNVSTLELGDSALYLCASSSTGGGGDEQYFGPGTRLTVT.

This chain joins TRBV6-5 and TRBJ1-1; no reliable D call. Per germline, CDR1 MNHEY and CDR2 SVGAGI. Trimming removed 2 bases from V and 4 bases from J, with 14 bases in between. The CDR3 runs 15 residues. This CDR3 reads CASSYVGLSGTEAFF. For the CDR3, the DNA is TGTGCCAGCAGTTACGTTGGCCTCTCGGGCACTGAAGCTTTCTTT.

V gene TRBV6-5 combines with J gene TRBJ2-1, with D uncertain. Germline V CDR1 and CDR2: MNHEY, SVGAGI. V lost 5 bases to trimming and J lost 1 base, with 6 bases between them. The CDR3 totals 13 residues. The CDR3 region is CASSTMSYNEQFF. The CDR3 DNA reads TGTGCCAGCAGTACAATGTCCTACAATGAGCAGTTCTTC.